These 13 T cell receptor beta chains share one sample of origin, sequenced in a study of shared clonotypes between healthy human individuals. TCRdb's table, derived via immunoSEQ multiplex PCR, lists solely in-frame clones and lacks some. Of about 2.2 million clones listed, 80% to 95% were seen once; the top ten hold more than 1.5%. Naive CD8 cells comprised CD45RO-negative, CCR7-positively selected cells, excluding terminally differentiated effector memory CD45RA+ cells. The specimen was naive CD8+ T cells from PBMCs. These TCRs come from a man aged 18-30 years in good health. Some clones in this sample may be carry-over from other donors' samples.

V usage is TRBV28 and J usage is TRBJ2-3; D is perhaps TRBD2 (6 bases). Deletions cut 8 bases from V and 6 bases from J, with 18 bases between. Germline CDR1 MDHEN, CDR2 SYDVKM. The CDR3 length is 14 residues. Here the CDR3 reads CASRRMVGGDTQYF. In DNA form, the CDR3 reads TGTGCCAGCCGCAGGATGGTTGGGGGGGATACGCAGTATTTT.

The chain has TRBV14 and TRBJ1-1; tentative D call: TRBD1 (6 bases). This CDR3 is 15 amino acids long. V dropped 5 bases and J dropped 11 bases, with 24 bases sitting between them. CDR1 and CDR2 from the germline V gene are SGHDN and FVKESK. This CDR3 reads CASSDPVGGARRAFF. The DNA of the CDR3 is TGTGCCAGCAGCGATCCGGTAGGGGGGGCGAGAAGGGCTTTCTTT.

This sequence joins TRBV27 and TRBJ2-7; possibly TRBD2 for D (5 bases). Trimming stripped 5 bases from V and 2 bases from J, with 10 bases between. CDR1 is MNHEY, CDR2 SMNVEV, per germline (reference sequence). The CDR3 runs to 13 residues. This chain's CDR3 is CASSTGIPYEQYF. CDR3 coding DNA: TGTGCCAGCAGTACGGGGATACCCTACGAGCAGTACTTC.

The V and J genes are TRBV19 and TRBJ2-7; the D is unclear. The CDR3 contains 14 residues. The germline gives CDR1 LNHDA, CDR2 SQIVND (reference sequence). V shed 6 bases and J shed 5 bases, with 17 bases lying between them. This CDR3 is CASSPRAIPNEQYF. CDR3 in DNA: TGTGCCAGTAGCCCTCGGGCCATACCCAACGAGCAGTACTTC.

The chain employs TRBV30 and TRBJ2-7, with unresolved D. Germline V gene data show CDR1 as GTSNPN and CDR2 as SVGIG (reference sequence). This CDR3 comprises 14 residues. V dropped 0 bases and J dropped 0 bases, with 9 bases sitting between them. The CDR3 loop reads CAWSVPSFSYEQYF. The CDR3 DNA is TGTGCCTGGAGTGTACCTAGTTTCTCCTACGAGCAGTACTTC.

The chain carries TRBV28 and TRBJ2-1; 12 bases map to TRBD2. After removal of 8 bases from V and 4 bases from J, the junction contained 9 bases not matched to a gene. Germline values: CDR1 MDHEN, CDR2 SYDVKM. The length of the CDR3 is 16 residues. CDR3 in amino acids: CASLAGGGTFYNEQFF. CDR3 sequence (DNA): TGTGCCAGCCTAGCGGGAGGGGGAACCTTTTACAATGAGCAGTTCTTC.

The genes are TRBV7-7 and TRBJ2-1; 7 positions match TRBD1. Germline V lookup: CDR1 SSHAT, CDR2 FNYEAQ (reference sequence). The CDR3 covers 13 residues. J lost 6 bases, V lost 4 bases, and 3 bases had no gene match. This chain's CDR3 is CASSWGQSNEQFF. DNA for the CDR3: TGTGCCAGCAGCTGGGGACAGTCCAATGAGCAGTTCTTC.

This chain connects TRBV4-1 to TRBJ1-1, with D unclear. CDR1 MGHRA and CDR2 YSYEKL come from the germline V gene. The V gene lost 0 bases and the J gene lost 3 bases, with 8 bases spanning the gap. The CDR3 loop spans 14 amino acids. CDR3 nucleotides: TGCGCCAGCAGCCAAGATCCCTCTTACACTGAAGCTTTCTTT. Translating gives CASSQDPSYTEAFF.

The chain is built from TRBV25-1 and TRBJ1-4; the D is unclear. The germline gives CDR1 MGHDK, CDR2 SYGVNS. The length of the CDR3 is 11 residues. V lost 8 bases, J lost 10 bases, and 11 bases lay in between. The CDR3: CASSEGIKLFF. The CDR3 bases are TGTGCCAGCTCCGAAGGAATAAAACTGTTTTTT.

The chain is built from TRBV15 and TRBJ2-7; 7 bases map to TRBD1. Per germline, CDR1 LNHNV and CDR2 YYDKDF (reference sequence). This CDR3 has 16 amino acids. The junction had 13 bases not matched to a gene; V was cut back by 4 bases and J by 4 bases. For the CDR3, the DNA is TGTGCCACCAGCATCGATCCGCCGGGGACAGATTACGAGCAGTACTTC. Protein: CATSIDPPGTDYEQYF.

V and J are TRBV28 and TRBJ2-7; 8 positions agree with TRBD1. CDR3 length: 16 residues. V gave up 5 bases and J gave up 4 bases; unmatched junction bases: 13. Germline V gene sequence: CDR1 MDHEN, CDR2 SYDVKM. CDR3 DNA sequence: TGTGCCAGCAGTCCGCGGACAGGGAGGAAGGGGTACGAGCAGTACTTC. Encoded protein: CASSPRTGRKGYEQYF.

The chain carries TRBV7-9 and TRBJ1-2, with TRBD1 as a possible D gene (6 bases). V was trimmed by 4 bases and J by 13 bases, leaving 13 bases between them. CDR3 length: 11 residues. Germline-derived CDR1 and CDR2 are SEHNR and FQNEAQ (reference sequence). Written as DNA, the CDR3 is TGTGCCAGCAGCTACGACAGGAACCCCACCTTC. This encodes CASSYDRNPTF.

This clone occurred once. Other DNA sequences within the sample encode an identical CDR3. This chain joins TRBV6-5 and TRBJ1-5; possibly TRBD1 for D (5 bases). The CDR3 runs to 14 residues. Germline lookup yields CDR1 MNHEY and CDR2 SVGAGI. Trimming left V 6 bases short and J 4 bases short, with 13 bases between. CDR3 sequence: CASSPGGGNQPQHF. CDR3 DNA sequence: TGTGCCAGCAGCCCGGGGGGAGGGAATCAGCCCCAGCATTTT.